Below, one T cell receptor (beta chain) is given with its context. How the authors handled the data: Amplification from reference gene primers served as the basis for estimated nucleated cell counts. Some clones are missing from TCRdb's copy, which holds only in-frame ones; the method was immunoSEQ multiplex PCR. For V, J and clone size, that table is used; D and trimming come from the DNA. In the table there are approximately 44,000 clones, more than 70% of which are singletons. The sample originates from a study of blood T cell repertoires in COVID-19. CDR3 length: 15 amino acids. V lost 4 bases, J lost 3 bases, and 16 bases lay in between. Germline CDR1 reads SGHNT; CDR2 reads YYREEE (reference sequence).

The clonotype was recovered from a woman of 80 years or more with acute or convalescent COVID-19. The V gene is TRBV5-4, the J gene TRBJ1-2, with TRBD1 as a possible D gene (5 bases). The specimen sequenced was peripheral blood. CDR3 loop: CASSTSGRVDYGYTF. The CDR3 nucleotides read TGTGCCAGCAGCACCTCAGGGAGGGTGGACTATGGCTACACCTTC.